The 29 T cell receptor beta chains below come from one sample, sequenced in a study of radiotherapy plus CTLA-4 blockade in lung cancer. Sequencing was performed with immunoSEQ multiplex PCR; in TCRdb, only in-frame clones are kept and a portion is missing. The data hold about 120,000 clones, with around 84% observed a single time. Sequencing was performed on peripheral blood, taken from a patient treated with radiotherapy plus ipilimumab. The source of these receptors is a human donor with non-small cell lung cancer that progressed on radiotherapy plus ipilimumab. Some clones in this sample may be carry-over from other donors' samples.

This clone was found a few times. This chain joins TRBV15 and TRBJ1-2; no reliable D call. The CDR3 is made up of 15 amino acids. The germline V and J ends were trimmed by 1 base and 0 bases, with 9 bases remaining between them. The germline V gene encodes CDR1 LNHNV and CDR2 YYDKDF (reference sequence). The DNA for the CDR3 is TGTGCCACCAGCAGAGTTACTGGAGCTAACTATGGCTACACCTTC. As protein: CATSRVTGANYGYTF. Using reference TRBV15 and TRBJ1-2 for the parts outside the CDR3, the full variable domain is DAMVIQNPRYQVTQFGKPVTLSCSQTLNHNVMYWYQQKSSQAPKLLFHYYDKDFNNEADTPDNFQSRRPNTSFCFLDIRSPGLGDTAMYLCATSRVTGANYGYTFGSGTRLTVV.

In this sample, this clone turned up once. The V call is TRBV9, the J call TRBJ2-5; 11 nucleotides align to TRBD1. Germline assignment: CDR1 SGDLS and CDR2 YYNGEE. This CDR3 has 16 amino acids. V lost 0 bases, J lost 1 base, and 2 bases stayed unmatched. CDR3 residues: CASSVGGTGGQETQYF. Written as DNA, the CDR3 is TGTGCCAGCAGCGTAGGTGGGACAGGGGGCCAAGAGACCCAGTACTTC.

The V call is TRBV14, the J call TRBJ1-6; D is possibly TRBD1 (6 bases). The CDR3 runs 17 residues. V lost 0 bases and J 4 bases, leaving 13 bases between the germline ends. Germline CDR1 reads SGHDN; CDR2 reads FVKESK. The CDR3 DNA reads TGTGCCAGCAGCCAAGATCGGCGCAGGGGTTATAATTCACCCCTCCACTTT. Its translation is CASSQDRRRGYNSPLHF.

V usage is TRBV29-1 and J usage is TRBJ2-7; D perhaps matches TRBD1 (5 bases). This CDR3 comprises 12 residues. Trimming left V 7 bases short and J 0 bases short, with 10 bases between. Germline CDR1 is SQVTM and CDR2 is ANQGSEA. CDR3 coding DNA: TGCAGCGGGCTGACAGTCTCCTACGAGCAGTACTTC. Its translation is CSGLTVSYEQYF.

This clone was found once. The V gene is TRBV7-9, the J gene TRBJ1-1, with 8 bases matching TRBD1. The CDR3 length is 14 residues. V was pared by 2 bases and J by 5 bases, with 4 bases of the junction left unmatched. Germline V gives CDR1 SEHNR, CDR2 FQNEAQ (reference sequence). DNA of the CDR3: TGTGCCAGCAGCTTATTAAACAGGGGGACTGAAGCTTTCTTT. Its translation: CASSLLNRGTEAFF.

The chain uses TRBV7-9 and TRBJ1-5; the D is unclear. Germline lookup yields CDR1 SEHNR and CDR2 FQNEAQ (reference sequence). The CDR3 runs 12 residues. V gave up 2 bases and J gave up 6 bases, with 5 bases separating them. CDR3 bases: TGTGCCAGCAGCTTACAGAGTCAGCCCCAGCATTTT. Residues: CASSLQSQPQHF.

The chain carries TRBV5-4 and TRBJ1-2; D might be TRBD1 (6 bases). The CDR3 spans 14 residues. Per germline, CDR1 SGHNT and CDR2 YYREEE (reference sequence). Deletions cut 0 bases from V and 0 bases from J, with 6 bases between. The CDR3 bases are TGTGCCAGCAGCTTGGCAGGGGCTAACTATGGCTACACCTTC. Protein sequence: CASSLAGANYGYTF.

V usage is TRBV7-2 and J usage is TRBJ1-4; D is uncertain. Looked up from germline, CDR1 is SGHTA and CDR2 is FQGNSA. The ends were cut back, 1 base at V and 8 bases at J, with 14 bases in the middle. CDR3 length: 15 residues. Here the CDR3 DNA reads TGTGCCAGCAGCTTAGACGTCAGGATACGCGAAAAACTGTTTTTT. Its translation is CASSLDVRIREKLFF.

V and J are TRBV7-9 and TRBJ2-4, with TRBD1 matching over 8 bases. V was clipped by 5 bases and J by 8 bases; unmatched bases: 2. Looked up from germline, CDR1 is SEHNR and CDR2 is FQNEAQ (reference sequence). The CDR3 length is 12 residues. In DNA form, the CDR3 reads TGTGCCAGCAGCCAGACAGGGGACATTCAGTACTTC. This codes for CASSQTGDIQYF.

The rearrangement links TRBV6-5 to TRBJ2-2; D remains ambiguous. Trimming cost V 0 bases and J 0 bases, with 8 bases left between them. Germline loops: CDR1 MNHEY, CDR2 SVGAGI. This CDR3 spans 16 amino acids. CDR3 nucleotides: TGTGCCAGCAGTTACTCGGCCGGCGCGAACACCGGGGAGCTGTTTTTT. This translates into CASSYSAGANTGELFF.

This clone was observed once. This rearrangement joins TRBV7-2 to TRBJ2-1, with TRBD2 matching 7 bases. J was trimmed by 7 bases and V by 3 bases; bases with no gene match: 9. The germline V gene has CDR1 SGHTA and CDR2 FQGNSA. This CDR3 contains 15 residues. CDR3 nucleotides: TGTGCCAGCAGCTTGACCGGGACTAACCATAATGAGCAGTTCTTC. Its translation is CASSLTGTNHNEQFF.

The rearrangement joins TRBV11-3 to TRBJ1-1, with 7 bases lining up with TRBD1. Germline values: CDR1 SGHNT, CDR2 YENEEA. This CDR3 is built from 14 residues. V was clipped by 1 base and J by 4 bases; unmatched bases: 3. The CDR3 sequence: CASSLGQGGTEAFF. Here the CDR3 DNA reads TGTGCCAGCAGCTTAGGACAGGGCGGCACTGAAGCTTTCTTT.

This chain connects TRBV2 to TRBJ2-5, with D maybe TRBD1 (6 bases). Looked up from germline, CDR1 is SNHLY and CDR2 is FYNNEI. This CDR3 region has 14 residues. V gave up 2 bases and J gave up 1 base, with 8 bases separating them. CDR3 residues: CASSEQGFQETQYF. The CDR3 DNA is TGTGCCAGCAGTGAACAGGGGTTCCAAGAGACCCAGTACTTC.

The chain links TRBV5-1 to TRBJ2-3; either TRBD1 or TRBD2 may supply D (5 bases each). Trimming took 7 bases from V and 0 from J, leaving 12 bases between them. This CDR3 contains 14 residues. Looked up from germline, CDR1 is SGHRS and CDR2 is YFSETQ. The CDR3 DNA sequence: TGCGCCAGCCGAGGGGCAACTAGCACAGATACGCAGTATTTT. Its protein product is CASRGATSTDTQYF.

This sequence joins TRBV6-5 and TRBJ1-2, with D uncertain. This CDR3 contains 13 residues. The V gene lost 3 bases and the J gene lost 7 bases, with 12 bases spanning the gap. Germline CDR1 is MNHEY and CDR2 is SVGAGI. CDR3 DNA: TGTGCCAGCAGTTATCTGGGAGCGGCTGGCTACACCTTC. Translating it yields CASSYLGAAGYTF.

This clone was seen only once. The genes are TRBV5-4 and TRBJ2-1; 8 positions match TRBD2. Per germline, CDR1 SGHNT and CDR2 YYREEE (reference sequence). The V gene end was trimmed by 4 bases and the J gene end by 1 base; junction bases not matched to a gene: 4. The CDR3 sequence is 15 residues long. The CDR3 DNA follows: TGTGCCAGCAGCAACGGGGGGGTGTCCTACAATGAGCAGTTCTTC. Its protein product is CASSNGGVSYNEQFF.

The V and J genes are TRBV7-8 and TRBJ2-3, with 8 bases fitting TRBD1. The CDR3 has 16 amino acids. Losses at the gene ends were 7 bases for V and 4 bases for J; bases not matched to a gene: 13. CDR1 is SGHVS, CDR2 FQNEAQ, per germline. DNA of the CDR3: TGTGCCAGCACTCAAAGGACAGGGAATTTAGCAGATACGCAGTATTTT. Amino acids: CASTQRTGNLADTQYF. The full variable domain, in which reference TRBV7-8 and TRBJ2-3 provide the parts outside the CDR3, is GAGVSQSPRYKVAKRGQDVALRCDPISGHVSLFWYQQALGQGPEFLTYFQNEAQLDKSGLPSDRFFAERPEGSVSTLKIQRTQQEDSAVYLCASTQRTGNLADTQYFGPGTRLTVL.

The chain joins TRBV7-3 to TRBJ2-3; possibly TRBD1 or TRBD2 for D (6 bases each). Germline CDR1 is SGHTA and CDR2 is FQGTGA. The V end was cut by 10 bases, the J end by 3 bases, with 17 bases between. CDR3 length: 14 residues. The CDR3, as DNA: TGTGCCACCGGGATTGGGGGGCCGACAGATACGCAGTATTTT. It yields the protein CATGIGGPTDTQYF. The variable domain in full, completed from reference TRBV7-3 and TRBJ2-3, reads GAGVSQTPSNKVTEKGKYVELRCDPISGHTALYWYRQSLGQGPEFLIYFQGTGAADDSGLPNDRFFAVRPEGSVSTLKIQRTERGDSAVYLCATGIGGPTDTQYFGPGTRLTVL.

V gene TRBV15 combines with J gene TRBJ2-2, with 10 bases lining up with TRBD2. The CDR3 has 16 amino acids. The ends lost 5 bases at V and 7 bases at J; junction bases unmatched: 10. Germline V gene lookup returns CDR1 LNHNV and CDR2 YYDKDF (reference sequence). This CDR3 reads CATSASGGVFGGELFF. The CDR3 nucleotides read TGTGCCACCAGCGCAAGCGGGGGGGTTTTTGGCGGGGAGCTGTTTTTT.

The chain joins TRBV11-2 to TRBJ1-2, with D possibly being TRBD1 (6 bases). Trimming removed 1 base at V and 7 bases at J, with 13 bases between. Per germline, CDR1 SGHAT and CDR2 FQNNGV. The length of the CDR3 is 14 residues. This CDR3 reads CASSLASEGGGYTF. For the CDR3, the DNA is TGTGCCAGCAGCTTAGCGTCTGAGGGGGGTGGCTACACCTTC.

This chain connects TRBV4-3 to TRBJ1-2; tentatively, D is TRBD1 (5 bases). Trimming took off 3 bases at V and 6 bases at J, with 8 bases between the two ends. Germline values: CDR1 LGHNA, CDR2 YSLEER. This CDR3 has 12 residues. The CDR3 nucleotides are TGCGCCAGCAGCCACGGACATGATGGCTACACCTTC. Translation: CASSHGHDGYTF.

Regarding this clone: The same CDR3 also results from other DNA sequences found in this sample. This chain connects TRBV5-1 to TRBJ2-3; D gene uncertain. The CDR3 loop spans 13 amino acids. Germline V gene sequence: CDR1 SGHRS, CDR2 YFSETQ. The ends were cut back, 0 bases at V and 3 bases at J, with 5 bases in the middle. As DNA, the CDR3 is TGCGCCAGCAGCTTGGGTATTACAGATACGCAGTATTTT. Translating gives CASSLGITDTQYF.

The chain recombines TRBV6-1 with TRBJ1-5, with TRBD1 matching 7 bases. After removal of 6 bases from V and 7 bases from J, the junction contained 9 bases not matched to a gene. This CDR3 is 14 amino acids long. In germline, CDR1 is MNHNS, CDR2 SASEGT. The CDR3 coding sequence is TGTGCCAGCAGACTGACAGGGTCAGGACAGCCCCAGCATTTT. Amino acid sequence: CASRLTGSGQPQHF.

The rearrangement links TRBV2 to TRBJ2-3, with D uncertain. The CDR3 runs 14 residues. CDR1 is SNHLY, CDR2 FYNNEI, per germline. Trimming shortened V by 8 bases and J by 2 bases, and 14 bases separated the two germline ends. Here the CDR3 DNA reads TGTGCCAGCGGGGAAAGGCAGGTCACAGATACGCAGTATTTT. This translates into CASGERQVTDTQYF.

The rearrangement uses TRBV2 and TRBJ1-5; D is unresolved. Germline assignment: CDR1 SNHLY and CDR2 FYNNEI. V lost 3 bases to trimming and J lost 6 bases, with 6 bases between them. The CDR3 is made up of 12 amino acids. CDR3 coding DNA: TGTGCCAGCAGTGATTCGTTTCAGCCCCAGCATTTT. Protein: CASSDSFQPQHF. The variable domain in full, completed from reference TRBV2 and TRBJ1-5, reads EPEVTQTPSHQVTQMGQEVILRCVPISNHLYFYWYRQILGQKVEFLVSFYNNEISEKSEIFDDQFSVERPDGSNFTLKIRSTKLEDSAMYFCASSDSFQPQHFGDGTRLSIL.

V and J are TRBV13 and TRBJ1-2; perhaps TRBD1 as D (6 bases). The V and J ends lost 4 bases and 6 bases respectively, with 12 bases between them. Looked up from germline, CDR1 is PRHDT and CDR2 is FYEKMQ (reference sequence). The CDR3 spans 13 residues. The CDR3 protein is CASSSEGGDGYTF. The DNA for the CDR3 is TGTGCCAGCAGCTCGGAAGGGGGGGATGGCTACACCTTC.

The chain uses TRBV2 and TRBJ2-5, with a weak D call TRBD2 (6 bases). The CDR3 runs 17 residues. Looked up from germline, CDR1 is SNHLY and CDR2 is FYNNEI. Trimming removed 8 bases from V and 3 bases from J, with 25 bases in between. The CDR3 DNA follows: TGTGCCAGCCACATTTCCCCCGGAGCGGGTAGCAAAGAGACCCAGTACTTC. Protein product: CASHISPGAGSKETQYF.

The chain has TRBV29-1 and TRBJ1-5, with D uncertain. In germline, CDR1 is SQVTM, CDR2 ANQGSEA. With 3 bases removed from V and 0 bases from J, the gap between germline ends came to 18 bases. This CDR3 has 17 amino acids. The CDR3 DNA is TGCAGCGTTGATGTTGCGACGCCCGACTATAGCAATCAGCCCCAGCATTTT. This translates into CSVDVATPDYSNQPQHF.

In this sample, this clone turned up once. CDR3 coding DNA: TGTGCCAGCAGTTACGCGCAGGGGGCGGGGAACTATGGCTACACCTTC. Amino acid sequence: CASSYAQGAGNYGYTF. The V gene is TRBV6-5, the J gene TRBJ1-2; 8 bases map to TRBD1. The CDR3 is 16 residues long. Losses at the gene ends were 2 bases for V and 2 bases for J; bases not matched to a gene: 7. CDR1 is MNHEY, CDR2 SVGAGI, per germline.